This note documents a single T cell receptor beta chain sequence. TCRdb re-analysed the RT-PCR reads in MiXCR, keeping a single row per CDR3 protein. The data contain approximately 500,000 distinct CDR3 sequences, under 25% of them singletons. These data belong to a study of response to subunit inactivated influenza vaccine. V was clipped by 1 base and J by 2 bases; unmatched bases: 8. The CDR3 contains 18 residues. CDR1 and CDR2 from the germline V gene are SGHVS and FQNEAQ. These data were likewise used in another study, on T cells expressing NK-cell markers. As that study records: The authors generated TCR beta cDNA through 5'RACE template switching with UMIs. Sorted CD3+CD56+NKG2C+, CD3+CD56+NKG2C- and CD3+CD56-NKG2C+ T cells supplied TCR beta repertoires. Of eight sequenced donors, seven were HCMV-seropositive and one HCMV-seronegative. As a fraction of CD8+ T cells, dominant NKG2C+ clonotypes reached roughly 1.0-8% in over 5 donors. Researchers report these clonotypes also headed the CD3+CD56-NKG2C+ fraction in several donors.

The V and J genes are TRBV7-8 and TRBJ2-3, with 11 bases aligning to TRBD2. This sample comprised CD4+ T cells sorted from PBMCs, obtained about 12 days after vaccination. This receptor was taken from a man aged 45-60 years who received an inactivated influenza vaccine. The CDR3, as DNA: TGTGCCAGCAGCTTAGGCAGATGGGGACTAGCGGACACAGATACGCAGTATTTT. Translating it yields CASSLGRWGLADTDTQYF.